The 3 T cell receptor beta chains in this list originate from one sample, sequenced in a study of T cell changes during pregnancy in multiple sclerosis. TCRdb keeps only in-frame clones here, not all; method: immunoSEQ multiplex PCR. The sample has tens of thousands of clones, 90% to 95% seen once. The material was CD4+ T cells from peripheral blood mononuclear cells, obtained after pregnancy. These receptors were obtained from a female donor with multiple sclerosis, enrolled in a pregnancy study.

This clone was detected once. The chain joins TRBV27 to TRBJ1-4; D is uncertain. Germline CDR1 is MNHEY and CDR2 is SMNVEV (reference sequence). The CDR3 has 14 residues. Trimming took off 6 bases at V and 7 bases at J, with 15 bases between the two ends. In DNA form, the CDR3 reads TGTGCCAGCAGAAATGCTGGGAGAAGTGAAAAACTGTTTTTT. Translating it yields CASRNAGRSEKLFF.

The chain recombines TRBV5-1 with TRBJ1-2; D not resolved. This CDR3 region has 14 residues. Trimming stripped 0 bases from V and 8 bases from J, with 14 bases between. The germline CDR1 and CDR2 sequences are SGHRS and YFSETQ. The CDR3 region has the DNA TGCGCCAGCAGCTTGGCCGGCGGGCCCGGAGGCTACACCTTC. Translated: CASSLAGGPGGYTF.

The sample holds one count of this clone. CDR3 DNA: TGCGCCAGCAGCTTAAGACTGACGAACACTGAAGCTTTCTTT. Its translation is CASSLRLTNTEAFF. J is TRBJ1-1 and V is TRBV5-1; D is unclear. This CDR3 is built from 14 residues. Germline CDR1 is SGHRS and CDR2 is YFSETQ. With 2 bases removed from V and 1 base from J, the gap between germline ends came to 9 bases.